There are a few counts of the clone carrying this TCR beta chain. One end of the junction is discordant with germline, which a read error may explain. MiXCR, applied by TCRdb to the 5' RACE reads, yields one record per CDR3 protein. The sample has approximately 300,000 distinct CDR3 sequences, under 15% seen once. This sample stems from a study of T cells after yellow fever vaccination. The germline CDR1 and CDR2 sequences are SSHAT and FNYEAQ (reference sequence). This CDR3 has 13 amino acids. This chain links TRBV7-7 with TRBJ2-2; maybe TRBD1 (6 bases). Sequenced here: CD4+ T cells sorted from PBMCs, sampled 45 days after the yellow fever booster vaccination. The receptor's source is a man aged 25 to 40 who received the YFV17D yellow fever vaccine. In nucleotides, the CDR3 is TGTGCTAGCAGCGTATCCGGGACAGGGGAGCTGTTTTTT. This gives the protein CASSVSGTGELFF.